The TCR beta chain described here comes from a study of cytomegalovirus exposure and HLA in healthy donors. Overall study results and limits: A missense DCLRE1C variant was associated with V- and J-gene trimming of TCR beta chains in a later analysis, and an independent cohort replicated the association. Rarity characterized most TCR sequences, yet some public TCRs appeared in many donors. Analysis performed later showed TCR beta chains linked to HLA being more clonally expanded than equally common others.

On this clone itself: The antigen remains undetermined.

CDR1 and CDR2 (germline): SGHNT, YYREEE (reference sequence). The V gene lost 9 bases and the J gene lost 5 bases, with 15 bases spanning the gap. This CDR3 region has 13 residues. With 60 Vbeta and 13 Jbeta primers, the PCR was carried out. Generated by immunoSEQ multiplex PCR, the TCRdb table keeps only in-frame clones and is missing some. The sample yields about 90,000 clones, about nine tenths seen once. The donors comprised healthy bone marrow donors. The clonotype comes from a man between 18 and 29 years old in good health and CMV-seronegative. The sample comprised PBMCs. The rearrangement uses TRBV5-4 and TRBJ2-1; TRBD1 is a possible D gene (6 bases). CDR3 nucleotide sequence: TGTGCCACCCGGGACAAGCAAGACAATGAGCAGTTCTTC. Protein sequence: CATRDKQDNEQFF.